The entry that follows covers one T cell receptor (beta chain) sequence. Its antigen is not identified. This CDR3 has 16 residues. Germline loops: CDR1 MNHEY, CDR2 SMNVEV (reference sequence). V shed 9 bases, J shed 2 bases, and the junction held 10 bases outside the gene matches. These data originate in a study of cytomegalovirus exposure and HLA in healthy donors. Whole-study findings and limits: The study recorded 150 to 200 TCR beta chains that were cytomegalovirus-associated. In most subjects, TCR beta sequences reportedly gave accurate predictions of HLA-A and HLA-B alleles.

The PCR ran on 60 Vbeta and 13 Jbeta primers. This table comes from immunoSEQ multiplex PCR, and its TCRdb copy is limited to in-frame clones, with some not included. The table has around 140,000 clones, around 78% seen once. V and J are TRBV27 and TRBJ2-6; 7 bases match TRBD1. The specimen sequenced was PBMCs. This clonotype was sampled from a woman aged 18-29 years in good health and CMV-seronegative. Here the CDR3 reads CASSFSRGTGANVLTF. For the CDR3, the DNA is TGTGCCAGTAGCTTTTCCAGGGGGACTGGGGCCAACGTCCTGACTTTC.